This TCR beta chain was identified in a study of neoadjuvant nivolumab and ipilimumab in lung cancer. Across the whole study: The combination arm added day-1 ipilimumab 1 mg/kg to nivolumab 3 mg/kg on days 1, 15, 29.

Trimming pared 5 bases from V and 5 bases from J, leaving 9 bases between. In germline, CDR1 is SEHNR, CDR2 FQNEAQ (reference sequence). CDR3 length: 12 amino acids. A note on this clone: The antigen is not known.

Notes on the study in general: Only two of four nivolumab-treated tumors gained richness and clonality by surgery.

Sequencing used immunoSEQ multiplex PCR; TCRdb keeps in-frame clones, though not all of them. Found here are roughly 49,000 clones, approximately 90% of them singletons; the top ten hold roughly 3.7%. This chain uses TRBV7-9 with TRBJ2-5; perhaps TRBD2 as D (5 bases). The clonotype comes from an adult with non-small cell lung cancer. Some clones in this sample may be carry-over from other donors' samples. Sequenced material: blood, taken before neoadjuvant nivolumab, alone or with ipilimumab. This CDR3 is CASSPTGETQYF. The CDR3 DNA follows: TGTGCCAGCAGCCCCACGGGGGAGACCCAGTACTTC. Supplemented by reference TRBV7-9 and TRBJ2-5, the full variable domain reads DTGVSQNPRHKITKRGQNVTFRCDPISEHNRLYWYRQTLGQGPEFLTYFQNEAQLEKSRLLSDRFSAERPKGSFSTLEIQRTEQGDSAMYLCASSPTGETQYFGPGTRLLVL.